Below are 23 T cell receptor beta chains sequenced from a single sample in a study of PD-L1 blockade in urothelial cancer. TCRdb keeps only in-frame clones here, not all; method: immunoSEQ multiplex PCR. This sample carries 120,000 or so clones, roughly 86% of them seen once, and the ten largest clones take roughly 2.3%. Time point indicated: peripheral blood 6 weeks after treatment start. The specimen comprised PBMCs, sampled around atezolizumab (anti-PD-L1) treatment. These receptors were obtained from a man between 50 and 59 years old with urothelial cancer.

The chain has TRBV28 and TRBJ1-5; 8 nucleotides match TRBD1. Germline assignment: CDR1 MDHEN and CDR2 SYDVKM. The CDR3 totals 15 residues. V shed 3 bases, J shed 6 bases, and the junction held 7 bases outside the gene matches. The CDR3 loop is CASSFYGQGPQPQHF. DNA of the CDR3: TGTGCCAGCAGTTTTTACGGACAGGGACCTCAGCCCCAGCATTTT.

The CDR3 region has the DNA TGTGCCAGCAGCTTGGCTAGTACTGAAAACATTCAGTACTTC. Translation: CASSLASTENIQYF. This rearrangement joins TRBV5-5 to TRBJ2-4; no firm D call. Between the trimmed V and J ends, which lost 0 bases and 5 bases, there was a span of 9 bases. Per germline, CDR1 SGHKS and CDR2 YYEKEE (reference sequence). The length of the CDR3 is 14 residues. The whole variable domain, remainder taken from reference TRBV5-5 and TRBJ2-4, is DAGVTQSPTHLIKTRGQQVTLRCSPISGHKSVSWYQQVLGQGPQFIFQYYEKEERGRGNFPDRFSARQFPNYSSELNVNALLLGDSALYLCASSLASTENIQYFGAGTRLSVL.

About this clone itself: An end of the junction differs from the germline gene, which may be a read error. The rearrangement joins TRBV7-7 to TRBJ2-7; 10 bases map to TRBD1. Germline assignment: CDR1 SSHAT and CDR2 FNYEAQ (reference sequence). The length of the CDR3 is 16 residues. The CDR3 is CASSPGQGRGLHEQYF. In DNA, the CDR3 is TGTGCTAGCAGCCCGGGACAGGGGAGGGGTTTACACGAGCAGTACTTC.

The chain is built from TRBV6-5 and TRBJ2-1, with 11 bases lining up with TRBD2. The CDR3 sequence is 15 residues long. Germline CDR1 reads MNHEY; CDR2 reads SVGAGI. V trimming: 5 bases; J trimming: 9 bases; junction bases outside the gene matches: 9. The CDR3 loop reads CASSGLAGRLGEQFF. CDR3 DNA sequence: TGTGCCAGCAGTGGACTAGCGGGCAGATTAGGTGAGCAGTTCTTC.

The V and J genes are TRBV2 and TRBJ2-1, with 10 bases aligning to TRBD2. Germline CDR1 and CDR2: SNHLY and FYNNEI. Unmatched junction bases numbered 7, after V lost 9 bases and J lost 8 bases. This CDR3 is built from 13 residues. The CDR3 DNA is TGTGCCAGAGGAGCGGGAGGGCCCGATGAGCAGTTCTTC. Amino acids: CARGAGGPDEQFF.

This chain links TRBV7-3 with TRBJ2-5; D ambiguous. CDR1 is SGHTA, CDR2 FQGTGA, per germline. Trimming took off 2 bases at V and 4 bases at J, with 8 bases between the two ends. The CDR3 covers 13 residues. This CDR3 reads CASSLSVLETQYF. CDR3 nucleotide sequence: TGTGCCAGCAGCTTATCAGTGTTAGAGACCCAGTACTTC.

The chain joins TRBV28 to TRBJ1-2; D uncertain. The germline CDR1 and CDR2 sequences are MDHEN and SYDVKM. Trimming stripped 3 bases from V and 5 bases from J, with 16 bases between. The CDR3 loop spans 15 amino acids. CDR3 nucleotide sequence: TGTGCCAGCAGTTTCACGCTTTCCCCGGGGTATGGCTACACCTTC. Amino acids: CASSFTLSPGYGYTF.

V and J are TRBV5-1 and TRBJ1-3; TRBD1 agrees at 10 bases. J lost 7 bases, V lost 3 bases, and 4 bases had no gene match. CDR3 length equals 14 residues. CDR1 is SGHRS and CDR2 is YFSETQ in the germline V gene. CDR3 in amino acids: CASSSGQGKNTIYF. CDR3 nucleotides: TGCGCCAGCAGCTCGGGACAGGGGAAGAACACCATATATTTT.

This clone appeared once. V gene TRBV30 combines with J gene TRBJ2-2; TRBD1 matches at 7 bases. V dropped 3 bases and J dropped 3; count of bases not matched to a gene: 10. The CDR3 contains 16 residues. From germline, CDR1 is GTSNPN and CDR2 SVGIG (reference sequence). CDR3 protein: CAWRAPGQKHTGELFF. The CDR3 DNA follows: TGTGCCTGGAGGGCACCGGGACAGAAACACACCGGGGAGCTGTTTTTT.

The rearrangement uses TRBV7-3 and TRBJ2-2; 11 bases map to TRBD2. The CDR3 contains 15 residues. V dropped 6 bases and J dropped 7; count of bases not matched to a gene: 7. The germline gives CDR1 SGHTA, CDR2 FQGTGA. Here the CDR3 reads CASSLAGGPGGELFF. The DNA for the CDR3 is TGTGCCAGCAGTTTAGCGGGAGGGCCGGGCGGGGAGCTGTTTTTT.

V is TRBV20-1 and J is TRBJ1-2; the D is unclear. The CDR3 loop spans 10 amino acids. V lost 7 bases to trimming and J lost 1 base, with 4 bases between them. Germline V lookup: CDR1 DFQATT, CDR2 SNEGSKA (reference sequence). CDR3 nucleotide sequence: TGCAGTGTCTTTAACTATGGCTACACCTTC. This gives the protein CSVFNYGYTF.

This clone occurred a few times. The rearrangement joins TRBV2 to TRBJ1-5, with D possibly being TRBD1 (6 bases). Trimming removed 5 bases at V and 6 bases at J, with 14 bases between. Germline-derived CDR1 and CDR2 are SNHLY and FYNNEI. The CDR3 contains 14 residues. CDR3 sequence reads: CASSSRTVGQPQHF. CDR3 DNA: TGTGCCAGCAGTAGTCGGACAGTGGGTCAGCCCCAGCATTTT.

In this sample, this clone turned up once. V is TRBV7-3 and J is TRBJ2-7, with 7 bases lining up with TRBD2. Trimming cost V 3 bases and J 6 bases; bases outside gene matches: 8. Germline V gives CDR1 SGHTA, CDR2 FQGTGA. CDR3 length equals 14 residues. The CDR3 is CASSFMRESGEQYF. Written as DNA, the CDR3 is TGTGCCAGCAGCTTTATGCGGGAGAGTGGCGAGCAGTACTTC. The full variable domain, completed using reference TRBV7-3 and TRBJ2-7, is GAGVSQTPSNKVTEKGKYVELRCDPISGHTALYWYRQSLGQGPEFLIYFQGTGAADDSGLPNDRFFAVRPEGSVSTLKIQRTERGDSAVYLCASSFMRESGEQYFGPGTRLTVT.

This chain connects TRBV27 to TRBJ2-1; 12 bases are a match to TRBD2. The J segment lost 6 bases and the V segment lost 3 bases, leaving 6 bases of the junction unmatched. The CDR3 covers 16 residues. Looked up from germline, CDR1 is MNHEY and CDR2 is SMNVEV (reference sequence). CDR3 nucleotide sequence: TGTGCCAGCAGTTTTTCTAGCGGGAGGGTGGGCAATGAGCAGTTCTTC. It specifies CASSFSSGRVGNEQFF.

V usage is TRBV5-5 and J usage is TRBJ1-3, with TRBD1 matching 9 bases. V trimming: 2 bases; J trimming: 4 bases; junction bases outside the gene matches: 4. The CDR3 sequence is 15 residues long. The germline V gene encodes CDR1 SGHKS and CDR2 YYEKEE (reference sequence). CDR3 amino acids: CASSLTGTGGNTIYF. The DNA of the CDR3 is TGTGCCAGCAGCTTAACCGGGACAGGGGGAAACACCATATATTTT.

The V and J genes are TRBV9 and TRBJ2-3, with D maybe TRBD1 (6 bases). This CDR3 has 15 amino acids. V was shortened by 3 bases and J by 8 bases, with 19 bases between the two germline ends. Germline V gene sequence: CDR1 SGDLS, CDR2 YYNGEE. CDR3 sequence reads: CASSALVSHRVTQYF. In nucleotides, the CDR3 is TGTGCCAGCAGCGCCCTAGTAAGTCACAGGGTTACGCAGTATTTT.

The CDR3 DNA is TGTGCCAGTAGTATGGTCGGCGGAAACTACGAGCAGTACTTC. Its translation is CASSMVGGNYEQYF. This sequence joins TRBV19 and TRBJ2-7; no clear D. The CDR3 is made up of 14 amino acids. V lost 3 bases and J lost 3, with 12 bases in between. CDR1 and CDR2 from the germline V gene are LNHDA and SQIVND (reference sequence). The full variable domain, completed using reference TRBV19 and TRBJ2-7, is DGGITQSPKYLFRKEGQNVTLSCEQNLNHDAMYWYRQDPGQGLRLIYYSQIVNDFQKGDIAEGYSVSREKKESFPLTVTSAQKNPTAFYLCASSMVGGNYEQYFGPGTRLTVT.

The CDR3 sequence: CSVEPASSYNEQFF. CDR3 DNA sequence: TGCAGCGTTGAACCAGCGAGCTCCTACAATGAGCAGTTCTTC. The chain uses TRBV29-1 and TRBJ2-1; no firm D call. Trimming left V 2 bases short and J 0 bases short, with 8 bases between. The CDR3 extends over 14 amino acids. Germline-derived CDR1 and CDR2 are SQVTM and ANQGSEA.

The chain carries TRBV4-1 and TRBJ2-2; the D is unclear. The CDR3 sequence is 12 residues long. Trimming took off 3 bases at V and 6 bases at J, with 5 bases between the two ends. Germline V lookup: CDR1 MGHRA, CDR2 YSYEKL. CDR3 loop: CASSHQSGELFF. The CDR3 bases are TGCGCCAGCAGCCACCAATCCGGGGAGCTGTTTTTT.

CDR3 sequence: CASRPLASTDTQYF. The CDR3 DNA reads TGCGCCAGCAGACCTCTGGCTAGCACAGATACGCAGTATTTT. V gene TRBV5-1 combines with J gene TRBJ2-3; D is uncertain. The length of the CDR3 is 14 residues. Trimming stripped 5 bases from V and 0 bases from J, with 10 bases between. Looked up from germline, CDR1 is SGHRS and CDR2 is YFSETQ.

This chain connects TRBV4-2 to TRBJ2-7; a possible D gene is TRBD2 (6 bases). The CDR3 is 16 amino acids. Trimming cost V 4 bases and J 5 bases, with 21 bases left between them. Per the germline V gene, CDR1 is LGHNA and CDR2 is YNFKEQ. CDR3: CASSRQSVGGINEQYF. Written as DNA, the CDR3 is TGTGCCAGCAGCCGACAGTCCGTCGGGGGAATCAACGAGCAGTACTTC.

The chain links TRBV25-1 to TRBJ2-7; maybe TRBD1 (6 bases). Germline V lookup: CDR1 MGHDK, CDR2 SYGVNS. The germline V and J ends were trimmed by 4 bases and 2 bases, with 15 bases remaining between them. The CDR3 is 15 amino acids. The CDR3, as DNA: TGTGCCAGCAGTGCCACCGGGACAAAGACCTACGAGCAGTACTTC. It is translated as CASSATGTKTYEQYF.

The chain uses TRBV6-4 and TRBJ2-2; D might be TRBD2 (6 bases). Deletions cut 5 bases from V and 0 bases from J, with 13 bases between. Germline V gives CDR1 MRHNA, CDR2 SNTAGT. The CDR3 spans 16 residues. The CDR3 coding sequence is TGTGCCAGCAGTCCCATGGGGGGAACGAACACCGGGGAGCTGTTTTTT. It encodes CASSPMGGTNTGELFF.